These 13 T cell receptor beta chains originate from one sample sequenced in a study of blood T cell repertoires in COVID-19. TCRdb keeps only in-frame clones here, not all; method: immunoSEQ multiplex PCR. There are some 200,000 clones in the sample; about 87% occur only once, and nearly 2.5% lies in the top ten. The sequenced sample consisted of peripheral blood. The receptors shown here come from a man between 35 and 55 years old with active or convalescent COVID-19.

This sequence joins TRBV4-1 and TRBJ2-5; TRBD2 matches at 9 bases. The CDR3 has 17 residues. CDR1 is MGHRA and CDR2 is YSYEKL in the germline V gene. V was pared by 0 bases and J by 5 bases, with 10 bases of the junction left unmatched. The CDR3 spells CASSQDPTSGRRETQYF. The CDR3 DNA reads TGCGCCAGCAGCCAAGATCCCACTAGCGGGCGTCGTGAGACCCAGTACTTC.

V gene TRBV2 combines with J gene TRBJ2-3; 12 nucleotides agree with TRBD2. The ends lost 6 bases at V and 8 bases at J; junction bases unmatched: 9. The CDR3 covers 15 residues. Germline CDR1 reads SNHLY; CDR2 reads FYNNEI. The CDR3 bases are TGTGCCAGCAGGGAACGGACTAGCGGGGTGTCTACGCAGTATTTT. Translation: CASRERTSGVSTQYF.

This chain links TRBV4-1 with TRBJ1-2, with 11 positions matching TRBD1. Trimming cost V 0 bases and J 8 bases; bases outside gene matches: 5. The CDR3 is 15 amino acids. CDR1 is MGHRA, CDR2 YSYEKL, per germline. The CDR3 DNA is TGCGCCAGCAGCCAAGATGGACAGGGGGCGCGGGGCTACACCTTC. Amino acids: CASSQDGQGARGYTF.

The chain uses TRBV20-1 and TRBJ2-5, with a weak D call TRBD1 (6 bases). This CDR3 has 14 residues. V shed 3 bases and J shed 6 bases, with 17 bases lying between them. Germline lookup yields CDR1 DFQATT and CDR2 SNEGSKA (reference sequence). The CDR3 DNA is TGCAGTGCTAGTAGAGGACACAGGGAAAAGACCCAGTACTTC. As protein: CSASRGHREKTQYF.

The chain links TRBV27 to TRBJ2-7, with D maybe TRBD1 (5 bases). V dropped 8 bases and J dropped 6 bases, with 23 bases sitting between them. The germline V gene encodes CDR1 MNHEY and CDR2 SMNVEV (reference sequence). The CDR3 loop spans 15 amino acids. DNA of the CDR3: TGTGCCAGCTCTCGGCTGGGGCCCCAGGGCGTCGAGCAGTACTTC. This sequence encodes CASSRLGPQGVEQYF.

To note about this clone: Other DNA variants within this sample encode the same CDR3. The genes are TRBV12-3 or TRBV12-4 and TRBJ1-4, with 8 bases aligning to TRBD1. The CDR3 contains 12 residues. V shed 6 bases and J 8 bases; nucleotides not matched to a gene: 2. The CDR3 bases are TGTGCCAGCAGGACAGGGGAGGAAAAACTGTTTTTT. Residues: CASRTGEEKLFF.

The J gene is TRBJ1-1, the V gene TRBV6-5, with D tentatively TRBD1 (6 bases). The V end was cut by 0 bases, the J end by 0 bases, with 8 bases between. The CDR3 length is 15 residues. Germline-derived CDR1 and CDR2 are MNHEY and SVGAGI. The CDR3 loop is CASSYSGAMNTEAFF. The DNA of the CDR3 is TGTGCCAGCAGTTACTCGGGGGCCATGAACACTGAAGCTTTCTTT.

This clone was seen more than once but under ten times. V gene TRBV5-5 combines with J gene TRBJ1-2; D is perhaps TRBD1 (6 bases). This CDR3 comprises 12 residues. The V gene lost 4 bases and the J gene lost 6 bases, with 10 bases spanning the gap. Per germline, CDR1 SGHKS and CDR2 YYEKEE (reference sequence). The CDR3 here is CASSRTANGYTF. The CDR3 region has the DNA TGTGCCAGCAGCCGGACAGCCAATGGCTACACCTTC. Together with reference TRBV5-5 and TRBJ1-2, the CDR3 gives the full variable domain: DAGVTQSPTHLIKTRGQQVTLRCSPISGHKSVSWYQQVLGQGPQFIFQYYEKEERGRGNFPDRFSARQFPNYSSELNVNALLLGDSALYLCASSRTANGYTFGSGTRLTVV.

The CDR3 is CASSNGQGDGYTF. For the CDR3, the DNA is TGTGCCAGCAGTAACGGACAGGGGGATGGCTACACCTTC. The J gene is TRBJ1-2, the V gene TRBV12-3 or TRBV12-4, with 10 bases aligning to TRBD1. This CDR3 is built from 13 residues. The V and J ends lost 5 bases and 6 bases, in that order; junction bases with no gene match: 3.

J is TRBJ1-1 and V is TRBV5-4; weak D call: TRBD1 (6 bases). The CDR3 length is 14 residues. Trimming shortened V by 4 bases and J by 2 bases, and 12 bases separated the two germline ends. Per the germline V gene, CDR1 is SGHNT and CDR2 is YYREEE (reference sequence). The CDR3 DNA reads as TGTGCCAGCAGCCCCGGGGGGGCTAACACTGAAGCTTTCTTT. As protein: CASSPGGANTEAFF.

This clone was detected once. The chain has TRBV6-6 and TRBJ1-5; TRBD1 might be the D (5 bases). The CDR3 contains 16 residues. The ends were cut back, 2 bases at V and 0 bases at J, with 11 bases in the middle. Germline assignment: CDR1 MNHNY and CDR2 SVGAGI (reference sequence). CDR3 amino acids: CASSYGGDYSNQPQHF. For the CDR3, the DNA is TGTGCCAGCAGTTACGGGGGGGACTATAGCAATCAGCCCCAGCATTTT.

The V call is TRBV12-3 or TRBV12-4, the J call TRBJ1-1; D is perhaps TRBD1 (6 bases). The CDR3 is 13 amino acids. Trimming stripped 6 bases from V and 1 base from J, with 9 bases between. The CDR3 DNA sequence: TGTGCCAGCAGGCCAGGGGCGAACACTGAAGCTTTCTTT. It codes for CASRPGANTEAFF.

This rearrangement joins TRBV7-2 to TRBJ2-3; D is ambiguous. The CDR3 is made up of 14 amino acids. Germline V lookup: CDR1 SGHTA, CDR2 FQGNSA. Trimming pared 5 bases from V and 4 bases from J, leaving 13 bases between. CDR3 sequence: CASSPHRRSDTQYF. CDR3 bases: TGTGCCAGCAGCCCCCACCGCAGATCAGATACGCAGTATTTT.